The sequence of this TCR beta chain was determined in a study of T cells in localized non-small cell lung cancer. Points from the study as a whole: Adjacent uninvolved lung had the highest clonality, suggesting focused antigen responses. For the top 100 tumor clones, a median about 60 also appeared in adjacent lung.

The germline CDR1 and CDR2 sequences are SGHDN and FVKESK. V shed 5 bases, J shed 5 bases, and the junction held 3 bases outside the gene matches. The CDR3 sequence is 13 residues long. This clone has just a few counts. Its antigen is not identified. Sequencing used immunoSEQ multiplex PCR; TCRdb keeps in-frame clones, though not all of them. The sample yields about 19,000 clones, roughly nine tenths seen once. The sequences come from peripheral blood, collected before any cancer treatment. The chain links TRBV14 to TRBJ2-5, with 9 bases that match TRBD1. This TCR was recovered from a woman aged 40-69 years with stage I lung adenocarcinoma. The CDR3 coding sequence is TGTGCCAGCAGCAACACAGGGGGCGAGACCCAGTACTTC. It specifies CASSNTGGETQYF.